What follows are 16 T cell receptor beta chains derived from one specimen sequenced in a study of blood T cell repertoires in COVID-19. TCRdb's table, derived via immunoSEQ multiplex PCR, lists solely in-frame clones and lacks some. The sample shows about 200,000 clones, 80% to 90% of them seen only once. Material: peripheral blood. These TCRs come from a man in his fifties or sixties with acute or convalescent COVID-19.

This clone has just a few counts. This rearrangement joins TRBV6-5 to TRBJ2-2, with D maybe TRBD2 (6 bases). Germline CDR1 reads MNHEY; CDR2 reads SVGAGI. V lost 0 bases and J lost 4, with 12 bases in between. The CDR3 loop spans 16 amino acids. CDR3 sequence: CASSYSGRAGTGELFF. The CDR3 region has the DNA TGTGCCAGCAGTTACTCGGGCCGAGCGGGCACCGGGGAGCTGTTTTTT.

Remarks on this clone: This specimen includes other DNA sequences encoding the same CDR3. V is TRBV2 and J is TRBJ2-2, with 10 positions matching TRBD1. This CDR3 contains 15 residues. Unmatched junction bases numbered 3, after V lost 6 bases and J lost 2 bases. Germline CDR1 is SNHLY and CDR2 is FYNNEI. The CDR3 sequence is CASRGTGANTGELFF. Here the CDR3 DNA reads TGTGCCAGCAGGGGGACAGGGGCAAACACCGGGGAGCTGTTTTTT.

The table lists this clone with a few counts. The CDR3 region is CASSLSIVIGNTEAFF. The CDR3 DNA follows: TGCGCCAGCAGCTTGTCGATCGTCATCGGGAACACTGAAGCTTTCTTT. The V gene is TRBV5-1, the J gene TRBJ1-1; no clear D. This CDR3 has 16 amino acids. Germline V CDR1 and CDR2: SGHRS, YFSETQ. With 1 base removed from V and 1 base from J, the gap between germline ends came to 14 bases.

This chain links TRBV7-8 with TRBJ2-1, with 15 nucleotides matching TRBD2. The CDR3 runs 17 residues. J was trimmed by 6 bases and V by 5 bases; bases with no gene match: 8. Per the germline V gene, CDR1 is SGHVS and CDR2 is FQNEAQ. CDR3 loop: CASSTGTSGGSANEQFF. For the CDR3, the DNA is TGTGCCAGCAGCACAGGGACTAGCGGGGGGTCTGCCAATGAGCAGTTCTTC.

The chain links TRBV7-9 to TRBJ1-1; 10 nucleotides agree with TRBD1. This CDR3 is built from 16 residues. The ends lost 0 bases at V and 0 bases at J; junction bases unmatched: 1. Germline V gene lookup returns CDR1 SEHNR and CDR2 FQNEAQ (reference sequence). The CDR3 sequence is CASSLAGTGVNTEAFF. DNA for the CDR3: TGTGCCAGCAGCTTAGCGGGGACAGGGGTGAACACTGAAGCTTTCTTT.

This sequence joins TRBV5-5 and TRBJ2-7, with TRBD1 matching 7 bases. The CDR3 totals 13 residues. After removal of 5 bases from V and 9 bases from J, the junction contained 11 bases not matched to a gene. Germline values: CDR1 SGHKS, CDR2 YYEKEE (reference sequence). The CDR3 is CASSRIRDSRQYF. In DNA form, the CDR3 reads TGTGCCAGCAGTCGCATCAGGGACAGCCGGCAGTACTTC.

V gene TRBV30 combines with J gene TRBJ2-2, with D maybe TRBD1 (6 bases). Germline lookup yields CDR1 GTSNPN and CDR2 SVGIG (reference sequence). The ends were cut back, 3 bases at V and 2 bases at J, with 13 bases in the middle. The CDR3 is 15 residues long. This chain's CDR3 is CAWRAQGINTGELFF. The DNA of the CDR3 is TGTGCCTGGAGAGCACAGGGCATTAACACCGGGGAGCTGTTTTTT. The complete variable domain, with remaining parts taken from reference TRBV30 and TRBJ2-2, reads SQTIHQWPATLVQPVGSPLSLECTVEGTSNPNLYWYRQAAGRGLQLLFYSVGIGQISSEVPQNLSASRPQDRQFILSSKKLLLSDSGFYLCAWRAQGINTGELFFGEGSRLTVL.

The chain recombines TRBV5-4 with TRBJ1-4, with D uncertain. The length of the CDR3 is 13 residues. CDR1 is SGHNT, CDR2 YYREEE, per germline (reference sequence). The V end was cut by 5 bases, the J end by 0 bases, with 5 bases between. The CDR3 bases are TGTGCCAGCAGACTTGCAACTAATGAAAAACTGTTTTTT. Its translation is CASRLATNEKLFF.

This clone was picked up a small number of times. V is TRBV4-1 and J is TRBJ1-2, with D tentatively TRBD1 (5 bases). This CDR3 is 14 amino acids long. Germline-derived CDR1 and CDR2 are MGHRA and YSYEKL. The V end was cut by 0 bases, the J end by 12 bases, with 17 bases between. Here the CDR3 reads CASSQDWGVRAHTF. The CDR3 region has the DNA TGCGCCAGCAGCCAAGATTGGGGGGTTCGGGCTCACACCTTC.

V usage is TRBV3-1 (or the pseudogene TRBV3-2) and J usage is TRBJ1-1; tentatively, D is TRBD1 (5 bases). Trimming left V 3 bases short and J 11 bases short, with 28 bases between. The germline V gene has CDR1 LGHDT and CDR2 YNNKEL (reference sequence). This CDR3 is built from 17 residues. This chain's CDR3 is CASSHASGRVDFRGAFF. In DNA form, the CDR3 reads TGTGCCAGCAGCCATGCTTCAGGCAGGGTCGATTTCCGTGGGGCTTTCTTT.

The rearrangement links TRBV5-1 to TRBJ2-7, with D possibly being TRBD2 (6 bases). The V gene's germline CDR1 is SGHRS and CDR2 YFSETQ. V shed 6 bases and J shed 5 bases, with 15 bases lying between them. There are 13 residues in the CDR3. CDR3 sequence (DNA): TGCGCCAGCAACATTGCGGGGTTCAACGAGCAGTACTTC. It codes for CASNIAGFNEQYF.

The chain uses TRBV5-1 and TRBJ1-1; no clear D gene. CDR1 is SGHRS, CDR2 YFSETQ, per germline. Trimming left V 0 bases short and J 5 bases short, with 11 bases between. This CDR3 has 14 residues. CDR3: CASSLASTWTEAFF. CDR3 DNA: TGCGCCAGCAGCTTGGCAAGTACTTGGACTGAAGCTTTCTTT.

The CDR3 loop is CASSYSSGYNEQFF. The CDR3 nucleotides are TGTGCCAGCAGTTACTCTAGCGGGTACAATGAGCAGTTCTTC. J is TRBJ2-1 and V is TRBV6-6; 7 bases are a match to TRBD2. The CDR3 covers 14 residues. Trimming at V came to 0 bases and at J to 4 bases, leaving 0 bases not matched to a gene. Per germline, CDR1 MNHNY and CDR2 SVGAGI (reference sequence).

This clone was detected a few times. The gene calls are TRBV6-1 and TRBJ1-2, with D maybe TRBD1 (6 bases). V lost 3 bases and J lost 0, with 14 bases in between. CDR1 and CDR2 (germline): MNHNS, SASEGT. CDR3 length: 16 amino acids. The CDR3 is CASSDFGGGTNYGYTF. DNA of the CDR3: TGTGCCAGCAGTGATTTTGGGGGCGGAACTAACTATGGCTACACCTTC.

The chain combines TRBV5-5 with TRBJ1-5; TRBD1 might be the D (5 bases). Germline V gene data show CDR1 as SGHKS and CDR2 as YYEKEE (reference sequence). The CDR3 covers 15 residues. Between the trimmed V and J ends, which lost 0 bases and 7 bases, there was a span of 14 bases. CDR3 sequence (DNA): TGTGCCAGCAGCTTGGGGGGAGGGGCCGGGCAGCCCCAGCATTTT. This encodes CASSLGGGAGQPQHF.

In DNA form, the CDR3 reads TGTGCCACCAGCAACGGGAAGCCCAATCAGCCCCAGCATTTT. The encoded protein is CATSNGKPNQPQHF. The chain links TRBV24-1 to TRBJ1-5; no definite D call. V lost 7 bases and J lost 3, with 12 bases in between. CDR3 length: 14 amino acids. Germline assignment: CDR1 KGHDR and CDR2 SFDVKD.